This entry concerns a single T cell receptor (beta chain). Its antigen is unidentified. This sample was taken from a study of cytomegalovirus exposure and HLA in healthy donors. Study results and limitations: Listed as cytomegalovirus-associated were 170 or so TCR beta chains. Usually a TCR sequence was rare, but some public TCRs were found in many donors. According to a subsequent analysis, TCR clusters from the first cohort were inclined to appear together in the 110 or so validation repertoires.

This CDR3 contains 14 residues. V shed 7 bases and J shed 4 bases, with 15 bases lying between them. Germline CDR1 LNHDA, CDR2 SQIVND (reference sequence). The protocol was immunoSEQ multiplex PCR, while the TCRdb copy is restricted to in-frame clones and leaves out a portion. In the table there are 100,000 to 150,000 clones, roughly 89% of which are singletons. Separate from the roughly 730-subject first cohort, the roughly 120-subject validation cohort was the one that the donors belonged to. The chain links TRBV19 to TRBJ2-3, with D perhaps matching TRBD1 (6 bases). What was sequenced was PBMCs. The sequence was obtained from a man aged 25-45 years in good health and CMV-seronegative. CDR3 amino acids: CASMDSFSADTQYF. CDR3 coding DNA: TGTGCCAGTATGGACAGCTTCTCCGCAGATACGCAGTATTTT.